This TCR beta chain was recovered during a study of blood T cell repertoires in COVID-19. Background on the study: COVID-19 samples from acute and convalescent phases originated in the United States, Italy and Spain.

Some clones are missing from TCRdb's copy, which holds only in-frame ones; the method was immunoSEQ multiplex PCR. In the table there are 60,000 to 95,000 clones, about nine tenths of which are singletons. This CDR3 spans 15 amino acids. Germline V lookup: CDR1 MNHEY, CDR2 SVGEGT. Trimming took 2 bases from V and 2 from J; bases not matched to a gene: 2. This TCR was sampled from a woman in her 50s with acute or convalescent COVID-19. The J gene is TRBJ1-1, the V gene TRBV6-2 or TRBV6-3, with 10 bases aligning to TRBD1. Sequencing used peripheral blood. CDR3 nucleotides: TGTGCCAGCAGTTACGGGGACAGGGGAAACACTGAAGCTTTCTTT. It encodes CASSYGDRGNTEAFF.